This passage covers 10 T cell receptor beta chains from one sample sequenced in a study of cytomegalovirus exposure and HLA in healthy donors. The study ran its PCR with 60 Vbeta and 13 Jbeta primers. Clones were sequenced by immunoSEQ multiplex PCR, and TCRdb holds only the in-frame ones, with some missing. The table records roughly 140,000 clones, about 60% of them present only once. The sample comprised PBMCs. Source of these receptors: a woman aged 60-75 years in good health and CMV-seropositive.

The V call is TRBV6-6, the J call TRBJ2-7; 8 positions match TRBD1. This CDR3 has 13 residues. The trim removed 10 bases at V and 0 bases at J, leaving 5 bases unmatched. Germline values: CDR1 MNHNY, CDR2 SVGAGI (reference sequence). The CDR3 reads CAIRQGSSYEQYF. In nucleotides, the CDR3 is TGTGCCATCAGACAGGGGAGCTCCTACGAGCAGTACTTC.

The V gene is TRBV7-9, the J gene TRBJ2-3, with 7 bases lining up with TRBD1. The V gene end was trimmed by 3 bases and the J gene end by 5 bases; junction bases not matched to a gene: 8. The germline V gene encodes CDR1 SEHNR and CDR2 FQNEAQ (reference sequence). The length of the CDR3 is 15 residues. CDR3 in DNA: TGTGCCAGCAGCTTGACCTCCAACAGGGGAGATACGCAGTATTTT. This translates into CASSLTSNRGDTQYF.

This clone has just one count. The CDR3 DNA follows: TGTGCCAGCAGCTCTAGCGGACTGAACACCGGGGAGCTGTTTTTT. The encoded protein is CASSSSGLNTGELFF. The chain uses TRBV11-3 and TRBJ2-2; 7 bases match TRBD2. CDR1 and CDR2 (germline): SGHNT, YENEEA. This CDR3 has 15 residues. The trim removed 4 bases at V and 1 base at J, leaving 3 bases unmatched.

The rearrangement uses TRBV28 and TRBJ2-4; tentative D call: TRBD1 (5 bases). Trimming shortened V by 2 bases and J by 1 base, and 15 bases separated the two germline ends. Germline-derived CDR1 and CDR2 are MDHEN and SYDVKM. This CDR3 has 17 residues. Here the CDR3 reads CASSLADSGIAKNIQYF. The DNA for the CDR3 is TGTGCCAGCAGTTTAGCCGACTCAGGGATCGCCAAAAACATTCAGTACTTC.

The chain combines TRBV2 with TRBJ2-1, with a possible D match to TRBD2 (6 bases). This CDR3 is 15 amino acids long. CDR1 and CDR2 from the germline V gene are SNHLY and FYNNEI. Between the trimmed V and J ends, which lost 2 bases and 9 bases, there was a span of 17 bases. CDR3 nucleotide sequence: TGTGCCAGCAGTGAATTTCAAGGCGGGGCAAGTGAGCAGTTCTTC. It encodes CASSEFQGGASEQFF.

V gene TRBV5-1 combines with J gene TRBJ1-6; D is possibly TRBD1 (6 bases). Germline lookup yields CDR1 SGHRS and CDR2 YFSETQ. The CDR3 sequence is 18 residues long. Trimming removed 3 bases from V and 7 bases from J, with 23 bases in between. CDR3 amino acids: CASSSTRDTEKGNSPLHF. CDR3 nucleotides: TGCGCCAGCAGCTCCACCCGGGACACCGAGAAGGGGAATTCACCCCTCCACTTT.

The chain couples TRBV5-1 to TRBJ2-2; TRBD2 aligns across 10 bases. Germline CDR1 and CDR2: SGHRS and YFSETQ. The CDR3 has 18 residues. After removal of 6 bases from V and 6 bases from J, the junction contained 17 bases not matched to a gene. This CDR3 reads CASMPLPGLAPPAGELFF. The CDR3 nucleotides are TGCGCCAGCATGCCCTTACCGGGACTAGCGCCGCCGGCCGGGGAGCTGTTTTTT.

This clone was recorded once. The chain joins TRBV27 to TRBJ1-1; 8 nucleotides align to TRBD1. Losses at the gene ends were 3 bases for V and 4 bases for J; bases not matched to a gene: 7. The CDR3 has 15 amino acids. CDR1 is MNHEY and CDR2 is SMNVEV in the germline V gene (reference sequence). CDR3 nucleotide sequence: TGTGCCAGCAGTTTGGAACAGGGGGGATTCACTGAAGCTTTCTTT. Its protein product is CASSLEQGGFTEAFF.

This clone was observed a single time. The chain is built from TRBV5-4 and TRBJ1-3; D is unresolved. Germline loops: CDR1 SGHNT, CDR2 YYREEE (reference sequence). Trimming stripped 3 bases from V and 2 bases from J, with 9 bases between. This CDR3 is built from 14 residues. The CDR3 protein is CASSSPGTGNTIYF. The CDR3 nucleotides read TGTGCCAGCAGCTCACCGGGAACTGGAAACACCATATATTTT.

V and J are TRBV5-1 and TRBJ2-5, with 7 bases fitting TRBD1. Germline assignment: CDR1 SGHRS and CDR2 YFSETQ. The trim removed 0 bases at V and 0 bases at J, leaving 5 bases unmatched. The CDR3 length is 16 residues. The CDR3 nucleotides are TGCGCCAGCAGCTTGGTCCGGGACAGCCACCAAGAGACCCAGTACTTC. Translated, it gives CASSLVRDSHQETQYF.